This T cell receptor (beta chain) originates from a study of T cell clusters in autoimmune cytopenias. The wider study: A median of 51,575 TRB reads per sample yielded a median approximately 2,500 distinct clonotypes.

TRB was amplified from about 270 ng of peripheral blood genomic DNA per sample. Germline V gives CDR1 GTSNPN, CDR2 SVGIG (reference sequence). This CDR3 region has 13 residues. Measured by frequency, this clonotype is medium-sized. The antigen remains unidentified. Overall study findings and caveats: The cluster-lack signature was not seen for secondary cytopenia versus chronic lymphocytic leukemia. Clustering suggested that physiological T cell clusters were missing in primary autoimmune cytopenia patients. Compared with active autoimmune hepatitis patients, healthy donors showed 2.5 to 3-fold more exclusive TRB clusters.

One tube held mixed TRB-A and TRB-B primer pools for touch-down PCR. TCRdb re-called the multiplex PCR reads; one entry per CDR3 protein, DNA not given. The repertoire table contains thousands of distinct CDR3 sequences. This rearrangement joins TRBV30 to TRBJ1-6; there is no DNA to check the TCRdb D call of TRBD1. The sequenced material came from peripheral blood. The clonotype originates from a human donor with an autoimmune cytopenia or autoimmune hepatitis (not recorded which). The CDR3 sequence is CAWSVYQGAPLHF.